The 29 T cell receptor beta chains below all came from one sample that was sequenced in a study of blood T cell repertoires in COVID-19. Sequenced by immunoSEQ multiplex PCR; TCRdb stores in-frame clones only, minus some. This sample carries under 200,000 clones, 86% of them seen once, and the ten largest clones take roughly 3.5%. Sequences were obtained from peripheral blood. The receptor set was obtained from a man in his sixties or seventies with acute or convalescent COVID-19.

The chain has TRBV9 and TRBJ1-2, with D possibly matching TRBD1 (6 bases). Per the germline V gene, CDR1 is SGDLS and CDR2 is YYNGEE. V dropped 3 bases and J dropped 4 bases, with 13 bases sitting between them. The CDR3 has 14 residues. This CDR3 reads CASSASQGAYGYTF. DNA of the CDR3: TGTGCCAGCAGCGCCTCACAGGGCGCCTATGGCTACACCTTC.

This chain connects TRBV7-2 to TRBJ2-5, with TRBD2 identical over 7 bases. Germline V gives CDR1 SGHTA, CDR2 FQGNSA. The V gene end was trimmed by 5 bases and the J gene end by 5 bases; junction bases not matched to a gene: 5. The CDR3 is made up of 13 amino acids. The CDR3 spells CASSETSRETQYF. The CDR3 DNA reads as TGTGCCAGCAGCGAGACTAGCAGGGAGACCCAGTACTTC. Full variable domain (missing parts from reference TRBV7-2 and TRBJ2-5): GAGVSQSPSNKVTEKGKDVELRCDPISGHTALYWYRQSLGQGLEFLIYFQGNSAPDKSGLPSDRFSAERTGGSVSTLTIQRTQQEDSAVYLCASSETSRETQYFGPGTRLLVL.

V gene TRBV27 combines with J gene TRBJ2-5, with a possible D match to TRBD2 (6 bases). The V end lost 7 bases, the J end lost 1 base, and 25 bases lay between the germline ends. Germline CDR1 MNHEY, CDR2 SMNVEV (reference sequence). CDR3 length: 18 amino acids. CDR3 coding DNA: TGTGCCAGCACCACCCGCTCCCCTCAGGCGGGGACCCAAGAGACCCAGTACTTC. It translates to CASTTRSPQAGTQETQYF.

The chain employs TRBV6-5 and TRBJ2-7; weak D call: TRBD2 (6 bases). Trimming took off 5 bases at V and 4 bases at J, with 18 bases between the two ends. The length of the CDR3 is 15 residues. CDR1 and CDR2 from the germline V gene are MNHEY and SVGAGI. DNA of the CDR3: TGTGCCAGCAGTACTCCCCCAAGGGGACTTTACGAGCAGTACTTC. Translated: CASSTPPRGLYEQYF.

V is TRBV28 and J is TRBJ1-2; TRBD1 matches at 7 bases. V shed 7 bases, J shed 3 bases, and the junction held 8 bases outside the gene matches. The CDR3 has 14 residues. In germline, CDR1 is MDHEN, CDR2 SYDVKM. The CDR3 bases are TGTGCCAGCACCCCCGGGGACAGCTACTATGGCTACACCTTC. It codes for CASTPGDSYYGYTF.

This sequence joins TRBV5-1 and TRBJ2-2; a possible D gene is TRBD1 (6 bases). V was pared by 4 bases and J by 6 bases, with 16 bases between. Looked up from germline, CDR1 is SGHRS and CDR2 is YFSETQ. There are 15 residues in the CDR3. As DNA, the CDR3 is TGCGCCAGCAGCCCACCGACAGGCGGCGCCGGGGAGCTGTTTTTT. This sequence encodes CASSPPTGGAGELFF.

This chain uses TRBV5-1 with TRBJ1-6; no firm D call. CDR1 is SGHRS and CDR2 is YFSETQ in the germline V gene. This CDR3 spans 13 amino acids. The V end lost 4 bases, the J end lost 5 bases, and 7 bases lay between the germline ends. CDR3 protein: CASSRENNSPLHF. DNA of the CDR3: TGCGCCAGCAGCCGGGAAAATAATTCACCCCTCCACTTT.

The chain joins TRBV10-3 to TRBJ2-3; 8 bases align to TRBD1. J lost 0 bases, V lost 6 bases, and 5 bases had no gene match. Germline V lookup: CDR1 ENHRY, CDR2 SYGVKD. The CDR3 runs 15 residues. For the CDR3, the DNA is TGTGCCATCAGCCCGGGACAGGCTAGCACAGATACGCAGTATTTT. This sequence encodes CAISPGQASTDTQYF.

This chain uses TRBV4-2 with TRBJ1-3; D is possibly TRBD1 (6 bases). The CDR3 contains 18 residues. V lost 0 bases to trimming and J lost 2 bases, with 17 bases between them. The germline gives CDR1 LGHNA, CDR2 YNFKEQ. In DNA form, the CDR3 reads TGTGCCAGCAGCCAAGATGGGCAGGGGAGATCACCTGGAAACACCATATATTTT. Translated, it gives CASSQDGQGRSPGNTIYF.

V and J are TRBV11-2 and TRBJ2-5, with 7 bases that match TRBD1. This CDR3 is 17 amino acids long. V was clipped by 5 bases and J by 3 bases; unmatched bases: 15. Per germline, CDR1 SGHAT and CDR2 FQNNGV. This CDR3 is CASSPGRRQGSEETQYF. Here the CDR3 DNA reads TGTGCCAGCAGCCCGGGCCGCCGACAGGGAAGTGAAGAGACCCAGTACTTC. The full variable domain, its missing parts supplied by reference TRBV11-2 and TRBJ2-5, is EAGVAQSPRYKIIEKRQSVAFWCNPISGHATLYWYQQILGQGPKLLIQFQNNGVVDDSQLPKDRFSAERLKGVDSTLKIQPAKLEDSAVYLCASSPGRRQGSEETQYFGPGTRLLVL.

The chain joins TRBV28 to TRBJ2-4; 8 bases match TRBD2. The length of the CDR3 is 14 residues. Germline CDR1 MDHEN, CDR2 SYDVKM. The trim removed 6 bases at V and 8 bases at J, leaving 9 bases unmatched. The CDR3 loop reads CASSPGTSQDIQYF. The CDR3 coding sequence is TGTGCCAGCAGCCCCGGGACTAGTCAGGACATTCAGTACTTC.

The rearrangement links TRBV9 to TRBJ2-1; TRBD1 aligns across 9 bases. J lost 7 bases, V lost 5 bases, and 10 bases had no gene match. Germline lookup yields CDR1 SGDLS and CDR2 YYNGEE. This CDR3 has 15 residues. This CDR3 is CASRPGTGYGNEQFF. CDR3 nucleotide sequence: TGTGCCAGCAGGCCCGGGACAGGGTACGGGAATGAGCAGTTCTTC. The full variable domain, in which reference TRBV9 and TRBJ2-1 provide the parts outside the CDR3, is DSGVTQTPKHLITATGQRVTLRCSPRSGDLSVYWYQQSLDQGLQFLIQYYNGEERAKGNILERFSAQQFPDLHSELNLSSLELGDSALYFCASRPGTGYGNEQFFGPGTRLTVL.

In this sample, this clone turned up once. The CDR3 nucleotides are TGTGCCAGCACGCCGGGACAGGGCTCAGATACGCAGTATTTT. Encoded protein: CASTPGQGSDTQYF. The chain employs TRBV7-9 and TRBJ2-3, with 9 bases identical to TRBD1. The trim removed 7 bases at V and 4 bases at J, leaving 6 bases unmatched. Germline assignment: CDR1 SEHNR and CDR2 FQNEAQ (reference sequence). This CDR3 is 14 amino acids long.

This clone occurred once. V usage is TRBV29-1 and J usage is TRBJ2-5; D gene uncertain. V lost 3 bases and J 5 bases, leaving 10 bases between the germline ends. This CDR3 has 12 residues. From germline, CDR1 is SQVTM and CDR2 ANQGSEA. The DNA of the CDR3 is TGCAGCGTTGACAAAGCCCGGGAGACCCAGTACTTC. It translates to CSVDKARETQYF.

The chain couples TRBV5-6 to TRBJ2-7; 10 nucleotides align to TRBD2. This CDR3 comprises 15 residues. In germline, CDR1 is SGHDT, CDR2 YYEEEE. V was clipped by 4 bases and J by 5 bases; unmatched bases: 9. CDR3: CASSIPGLAINEQYF. The CDR3 DNA follows: TGTGCCAGCAGCATTCCGGGACTAGCGATAAACGAGCAGTACTTC.

This chain links TRBV7-8 with TRBJ2-1, with 10 bases aligning to TRBD2. V lost 5 bases, J lost 7 bases, and 14 bases stayed unmatched. Germline CDR1 is SGHVS and CDR2 is FQNEAQ. The CDR3 contains 17 residues. The CDR3 protein is CASSRRVALAGRNEQFF. CDR3 bases: TGTGCCAGCAGCCGACGTGTCGCACTAGCGGGGAGAAATGAGCAGTTCTTC.

A few counts support this clone. This chain uses TRBV6-4 with TRBJ2-1; 12 positions agree with TRBD2. The germline V gene has CDR1 MRHNA and CDR2 SNTAGT. The CDR3 runs 15 residues. The V and J ends lost 6 bases and 7 bases, in that order; junction bases with no gene match: 7. The CDR3 sequence is CASRILAGGGNEQFF. CDR3 sequence (DNA): TGTGCCAGCAGGATACTAGCGGGAGGAGGGAATGAGCAGTTCTTC.

This clone was counted once. The chain combines TRBV2 with TRBJ1-4; D call uncertain. The CDR3 is 14 amino acids. Germline assignment: CDR1 SNHLY and CDR2 FYNNEI. V lost 4 bases to trimming and J lost 2 bases, with 8 bases between them. The CDR3 here is CASSAQRTNEKLFF. The CDR3 region has the DNA TGTGCCAGCAGTGCGCAGAGGACTAATGAAAAACTGTTTTTT.

In its sample, this clone was seen once. V and J are TRBV7-3 and TRBJ1-2; no definite D call. Looked up from germline, CDR1 is SGHTA and CDR2 is FQGTGA. The CDR3 consists of 12 residues. V lost 3 bases, J lost 6 bases, and 8 bases lay in between. CDR3 region: CASSFEEDGYTF. In DNA, the CDR3 is TGTGCCAGCAGCTTTGAGGAAGATGGCTACACCTTC. The full variable domain, rest sourced from reference TRBV7-3 and TRBJ1-2, is GAGVSQTPSNKVTEKGKYVELRCDPISGHTALYWYRQSLGQGPEFLIYFQGTGAADDSGLPNDRFFAVRPEGSVSTLKIQRTERGDSAVYLCASSFEEDGYTFGSGTRLTVV.

This chain joins TRBV7-9 and TRBJ1-5, with D uncertain. Trimming stripped 2 bases from V and 6 bases from J, with 8 bases between. Germline V CDR1 and CDR2: SEHNR, FQNEAQ (reference sequence). This CDR3 has 13 amino acids. The CDR3 region has the DNA TGTGCCAGCAGCTTAAGTCTGCGTCAGCCCCAGCATTTT. This translates into CASSLSLRQPQHF.

The rearrangement uses TRBV3-1 (or the pseudogene TRBV3-2) and TRBJ2-7; unclear D gene. This CDR3 has 14 amino acids. Trimming removed 1 base at V and 1 base at J, with 8 bases between. The germline CDR1 and CDR2 sequences are LGHDT and YNNKEL (reference sequence). The CDR3 sequence: CASSQGFRSYEQYF. CDR3 DNA sequence: TGTGCCAGCAGCCAAGGCTTCAGATCCTACGAGCAGTACTTC.

The chain links TRBV20-1 to TRBJ1-3; D possibly corresponds to TRBD1 (6 bases). Germline CDR1 and CDR2: DFQATT and SNEGSKA (reference sequence). The CDR3 has 17 amino acids. The ends were cut back, 3 bases at V and 0 bases at J, with 18 bases in the middle. CDR3 nucleotides: TGCAGTGCTAGTGGGGGGCGCGGATGGAGCTCTGGAAACACCATATATTTT. This sequence encodes CSASGGRGWSSGNTIYF.

For the CDR3, the DNA is TGTGCCAGCAGTTTTGAATCGGGACTCCACTCCTACGAGCAGTACTTC. Translation: CASSFESGLHSYEQYF. The V call is TRBV27, the J call TRBJ2-7; a possible D gene is TRBD2 (6 bases). CDR1 and CDR2 (germline): MNHEY, SMNVEV (reference sequence). This CDR3 comprises 16 residues. Trimming removed 3 bases from V and 0 bases from J, with 15 bases in between.

V gene TRBV6-5 combines with J gene TRBJ1-2, with a possible D match to TRBD1 (5 bases). V shed 2 bases and J shed 4 bases, with 8 bases lying between them. Germline assignment: CDR1 MNHEY and CDR2 SVGAGI. There are 13 residues in the CDR3. The CDR3 protein is CASSYDRTYGYTF. The CDR3 nucleotides are TGTGCCAGCAGTTACGACAGAACCTATGGCTACACCTTC.

This clone occurred once. The V call is TRBV6-5, the J call TRBJ2-5, with D maybe TRBD1 (6 bases). This CDR3 is built from 13 residues. V lost 8 bases to trimming and J lost 4 bases, with 14 bases between them. Germline loops: CDR1 MNHEY, CDR2 SVGAGI. CDR3 sequence (DNA): TGTGCCAGCGGATTAGTGGGGGCAGAGACCCAGTACTTC. Translation gives CASGLVGAETQYF.

V is TRBV6-1 and J is TRBJ2-7, with D perhaps matching TRBD2 (6 bases). This CDR3 is 16 amino acids long. CDR1 is MNHNS, CDR2 SASEGT, per germline. V shed 4 bases and J shed 2 bases, with 18 bases lying between them. CDR3: CASSGLRAGDPYEQYF. The DNA for the CDR3 is TGTGCCAGCAGTGGGCTGAGAGCGGGCGATCCCTACGAGCAGTACTTC.

With regard to this clone: This CDR3 fails to terminate in the conserved phenylalanine or tryptophan, so it likely reflects a read error. The limits of the CDR3 on the DNA are not certain, so only TCRdb's listed CDR3 is given. The CDR3 protein is CASSYSNRDL. The chain joins TRBV6-5 to TRBJ2-7; the table's D call TRBD1 went unverified against the DNA. The CDR3 length is 10 residues, termini included. The germline CDR1 and CDR2 sequences are MNHEY and SVGAGI.

This rearrangement joins TRBV2 to TRBJ2-2, with 11 positions matching TRBD2. Germline-derived CDR1 and CDR2 are SNHLY and FYNNEI. The CDR3 has 12 amino acids. With V trimmed by 5 bases and J by 15 bases, 5 bases remained unmatched. The CDR3 sequence is CASSRLAGRLFF. In nucleotides, the CDR3 is TGTGCCAGCAGTCGACTAGCGGGAAGATTGTTTTTT.

This rearrangement joins TRBV7-8 to TRBJ1-1; 7 bases match TRBD1. This CDR3 is built from 17 residues. Trimming removed 5 bases from V and 3 bases from J; junction bases left unmatched: 15. CDR1 SGHVS and CDR2 FQNEAQ come from the germline V gene. DNA of the CDR3: TGTGCCAGCAGCCGAGGGAGGGGACAGTCGTGGGACACTGAAGCTTTCTTT. Translated, it gives CASSRGRGQSWDTEAFF.